Given below is one T cell receptor (beta chain) in context. The sample belongs to a study of blood T cell repertoires in COVID-19. Study as a whole: COVID-19 samples collected from the United States, Italy and Spain covered acute and convalescent phases. T cells, B-cell-depleted T cells, or PBMCs supplied cDNA or gDNA.

Source study methods: The authors estimated nucleated cell counts from reference gene primer amplification. The table came from immunoSEQ multiplex PCR; TCRdb's copy has only in-frame clones and leaves some out. D and trimming come from the DNA, and the V and J calls and clone size come from that table. The sample has 220,000 or so clones, 80% to 85% seen once. Trimming shortened V by 0 bases and J by 2 bases, and 9 bases separated the two germline ends. The CDR3 runs to 15 residues. Germline V lookup: CDR1 SGDLS, CDR2 YYNGEE. The chain is built from TRBV9 and TRBJ1-5; no clear D gene. Source material: peripheral blood. The source of this sequence is a woman aged 55-69 years who had recovered from COVID-19. DNA of the CDR3: TGTGCCAGCAGCGTAGAGCAGGAGGGCAATCAGCCCCAGCATTTT. Residues: CASSVEQEGNQPQHF.